This T cell receptor beta chain is from a study of T cell repertoires in cytomegalovirus infection. Study details: Public signatures in TCR beta pointed to CMV infection and matching HLA type. General study results and limits: Based on cumulative public TCR beta family frequency, carriers of CMV plus the relevant HLA were identified.

A note on this clonotype: Its target is not known.

Germline V gene lookup returns CDR1 GTSNPN and CDR2 SVGIG (reference sequence). With 3 bases removed from V and 1 base from J, the gap between germline ends came to 12 bases. The CDR3 is made up of 14 amino acids. TCRdb itself ran the reads through MiXCR, one entry per CDR3 protein. The table has about 180,000 distinct CDR3 sequences, about an eighth seen once; the top ten hold approximately 30%. V gene TRBV30 combines with J gene TRBJ1-1, with a weak D call TRBD1 (6 bases). The sequenced material came from PBMCs. This sequence originates from a human donor in good health (CMV status not recorded). Some clones in this sample may be carry-over from other donors' samples. The CDR3 is CAWRRRGWNTEAFF. CDR3 coding DNA: TGTGCCTGGAGACGCAGGGGATGGAACACTGAAGCTTTCTTT.